The 18 T cell receptor beta chains below all came from one sample that was sequenced in a study of post-analysis software for immune sequencing data. Whole-study findings and limits: TRBV segments more frequent in patients than in controls numbered several and included TRBV5-6, TRBV5-1 and TRBV20-1.

Unique molecular identifiers were present in the TCR beta cDNA libraries. One entry per CDR3 protein, called by TCRdb with MiXCR from the PCR reads. The sample has hundreds of thousands of distinct CDR3 sequences, over 45% seen once. For these TCRs, the target antigens are not known. Sequenced input: blood. These receptors originate from a girl aged 2 to 10 with multiple sclerosis.

This rearrangement joins TRBV10-3 to TRBJ2-1; possible D gene TRBD1, 6 bases. CDR1 and CDR2 (germline): ENHRY, SYGVKD. The CDR3 runs 15 residues. The V end was cut by 8 bases, the J end by 2 bases, with 16 bases between. CDR3 nucleotide sequence: TGTGCCATCGGAGAAGGGGGTAAAACCTACAATGAGCAGTTCTTC. Protein: CAIGEGGKTYNEQFF.

This sequence joins TRBV3-1 and TRBJ1-1; D is undetermined. Germline CDR1 reads LGHDT; CDR2 reads YNNKEL (reference sequence). This CDR3 is 15 amino acids long. The V and J ends lost 0 bases and 5 bases respectively, with 13 bases between them. CDR3 protein: CASSQEAGPFTEAFF. The DNA for the CDR3 is TGTGCCAGCAGCCAAGAAGCCGGGCCGTTTACTGAAGCTTTCTTT.

Only a few counts were recorded for this clonotype. Written as DNA, the CDR3 is TGTGCCACCGTGGGAGAGGGTCCCGGCTACACCTTC. It encodes CATVGEGPGYTF. The chain has TRBV27 and TRBJ1-2; no definite D call. V was trimmed by 10 bases and J by 8 bases, leaving 17 bases between them. The CDR3 totals 12 residues. Germline-derived CDR1 and CDR2 are MNHEY and SMNVEV (reference sequence).

The V gene is TRBV7-6, the J gene TRBJ2-1, with TRBD2 identical over 11 bases. The trim removed 1 base at V and 4 bases at J, leaving 6 bases unmatched. The length of the CDR3 is 17 residues. Germline V CDR1 and CDR2: SGHVS, FNYEAQ. The CDR3: CASSLEPSGRPYNEQFF. Written as DNA, the CDR3 is TGTGCCAGCAGCTTAGAGCCTAGCGGGAGGCCATACAATGAGCAGTTCTTC.

The chain links TRBV29-1 to TRBJ2-1; D possibly matches TRBD1 or TRBD2 (5 bases each). Germline-derived CDR1 and CDR2 are SQVTM and ANQGSEA. The germline V and J ends were trimmed by 2 bases and 10 bases, with 9 bases remaining between them. The CDR3 has 11 residues. CDR3 coding DNA: TGCAGCGTTGAAATAGGGACCGAGCAGTTCTTC. Its protein product is CSVEIGTEQFF.

This chain connects TRBV24-1 to TRBJ2-1; TRBD2 is a possible D gene (6 bases). This CDR3 is built from 16 residues. Germline V gene lookup returns CDR1 KGHDR and CDR2 SFDVKD. Trimming left V 2 bases short and J 8 bases short, with 18 bases between. The chain's CDR3 is CATSDSAGGVLDEQFF. The DNA for the CDR3 is TGTGCCACCAGTGATTCAGCCGGAGGGGTTCTCGATGAGCAGTTCTTC.

The V and J genes are TRBV4-2 and TRBJ1-1; D unclear. V was trimmed by 0 bases and J by 5 bases, leaving 7 bases between them. The CDR3 totals 13 residues. The germline gives CDR1 LGHNA, CDR2 YNFKEQ. The CDR3 is CASSQEVGTEAFF. The CDR3 DNA sequence: TGTGCCAGCAGCCAAGAAGTGGGGACTGAAGCTTTCTTT.

The table lists this clonotype with a few counts. V gene TRBV3-1 combines with J gene TRBJ2-7; D not resolved. The CDR3 spans 11 residues. Germline V gives CDR1 LGHDT, CDR2 YNNKEL (reference sequence). V was clipped by 4 bases and J by 5 bases, with 6 bases between them. CDR3: CASSRNHEQYF. The CDR3 bases are TGTGCCAGCAGCCGCAACCACGAGCAGTACTTC.

In nucleotides, the CDR3 is TGCAGCGTTGAAGATGGACAGGAGCAGTTCTTC. Its protein is CSVEDGQEQFF. The J gene is TRBJ2-1, the V gene TRBV29-1; TRBD1 is a possible D gene (6 bases). V shed 0 bases and J shed 10 bases, with 7 bases lying between them. The germline V gene has CDR1 SQVTM and CDR2 ANQGSEA. The CDR3 runs to 11 residues.

This clonotype was recorded once. The chain has TRBV24-1 and TRBJ2-1; TRBD2 matches 9 bases. CDR1 is KGHDR and CDR2 is SFDVKD in the germline V gene. V lost 1 base, J lost 10 bases, and 10 bases stayed unmatched. The CDR3 contains 16 residues. This CDR3 is CATSDFELIAGGEQFF. In nucleotides, the CDR3 is TGTGCCACCAGTGATTTCGAGCTGATCGCGGGGGGGGAGCAGTTCTTC.

This clonotype was recorded a few times. The genes are TRBV5-1 and TRBJ1-5, with TRBD1 matching 7 bases. Trimming cost V 4 bases and J 7 bases; bases outside gene matches: 5. The CDR3 covers 13 residues. Germline CDR1 is SGHRS and CDR2 is YFSETQ. Written as DNA, the CDR3 is TGCGCCAGCAGCCTAGCAGGGGGACAGCCCCAGCATTTT. Amino acids: CASSLAGGQPQHF.

The chain employs TRBV3-1 and TRBJ1-2, with TRBD1 matching 7 bases. The CDR3 spans 15 residues. Trimming cost V 6 bases and J 4 bases; bases outside gene matches: 11. Germline loops: CDR1 LGHDT, CDR2 YNNKEL (reference sequence). The CDR3 sequence is CASRRQGEGSYGYTF. In DNA, the CDR3 is TGTGCCAGCAGACGACAGGGCGAGGGGTCCTATGGCTACACCTTC. The complete variable domain, with remaining parts taken from reference TRBV3-1 and TRBJ1-2, reads DTAVSQTPKYLVTQMGNDKSIKCEQNLGHDTMYWYKQDSKKFLKIMFSYNNKELIINETVPNRFSPKSPDKAHLNLHINSLELGDSAVYFCASRRQGEGSYGYTFGSGTRLTVV.

This chain links TRBV5-1 with TRBJ1-6; D not certain. Germline V gene data show CDR1 as SGHRS and CDR2 as YFSETQ. There are 15 residues in the CDR3. V lost 2 bases and J lost 3, with 9 bases in between. CDR3 sequence reads: CASSFSGNYNSPLHF. CDR3 nucleotide sequence: TGCGCCAGCAGCTTCTCGGGTAACTATAATTCACCCCTCCACTTT.

The rearrangement uses TRBV12-3 or TRBV12-4 and TRBJ2-4, with 7 bases identical to TRBD1. TRBJ2-7 explains the end of the DNA better; the J call may be wrong. This CDR3 has 15 residues. CDR3 DNA: TGTGCCAGCAGTTATCAGGGACAGAGGACCTACGAGCAGTACTTC. It encodes CASSYQGQRTYEQYF.

The J gene is TRBJ2-7, the V gene TRBV6-5; 8 bases fit TRBD2. The CDR3 has 15 amino acids. Germline V gives CDR1 MNHEY, CDR2 SVGAGI. With V trimmed by 2 bases and J by 4 bases, 7 bases remained unmatched. This chain's CDR3 is CASSYGPGGAYEQYF. The CDR3 bases are TGTGCCAGCAGTTACGGTCCCGGGGGGGCGTACGAGCAGTACTTC.

The gene calls are TRBV14 and TRBJ2-2, with D maybe TRBD2 (5 bases). Germline CDR1 is SGHDN and CDR2 is FVKESK. Trimming took 0 bases from V and 5 from J, leaving 10 bases between them. The CDR3 is 15 amino acids. CDR3 amino acids: CASSQERLATGELFF. The CDR3 DNA reads as TGTGCCAGCAGCCAAGAGAGGCTAGCTACCGGGGAGCTGTTTTTT. Full variable domain (rest looked up from reference TRBV14 and TRBJ2-2): EAGVTQFPSHSVIEKGQTVTLRCDPISGHDNLYWYRRVMGKEIKFLLHFVKESKQDESGMPNNRFLAERTGGTYSTLKVQPAELEDSGVYFCASSQERLATGELFFGEGSRLTVL.

This clonotype turned up a few times. The V call is TRBV7-2, the J call TRBJ2-7; D possibly corresponds to TRBD2 (6 bases). CDR1 and CDR2 from the germline V gene are SGHTA and FQGNSA. Trimming pared 6 bases from V and 6 bases from J, leaving 18 bases between. CDR3 length equals 14 residues. CDR3 loop: CASRFDTGGGEQYF. Written as DNA, the CDR3 is TGTGCCAGCAGATTCGACACCGGGGGTGGCGAGCAGTACTTC.

V and J are TRBV29-1 and TRBJ1-2; possible D gene TRBD1, 5 bases. CDR1 is SQVTM, CDR2 ANQGSEA, per germline. V was trimmed by 3 bases and J by 4 bases, leaving 12 bases between them. This CDR3 has 13 residues. DNA for the CDR3: TGCAGCGTTGAGAGTAGTCAGGGCTATGGCTACACCTTC. Protein product: CSVESSQGYGYTF.